This T cell receptor (beta chain) is from a study of identical twins. General study results and limits: Abundant beta clonotypes from cord blood had fewer insertions, unlike memory repertoires, which showed none.

TCRdb re-derived calls from the 5' RACE reads in MiXCR, one entry per CDR3 protein. Here the sample spans roughly 690,000 distinct CDR3 sequences, 21% being singletons. This CDR3 has 14 residues. The V end lost 4 bases, the J end lost 7 bases, and 14 bases lay between the germline ends. This clonotype was found a few times. As yet, its antigen is unknown. The data were also submitted as part of a second study, on T cells expressing NK-cell markers.

This TCR came from a woman aged 18-30 years in good health. What was sequenced was PBMCs. The J gene is TRBJ2-1, the V gene TRBV12-3 or TRBV12-4; possible D gene TRBD2, 6 bases. This CDR3 is CASSSRLVSNEQFF. CDR3 DNA: TGTGCCAGCAGTTCTCGACTAGTTTCGAATGAGCAGTTCTTC.